The following is a T cell receptor (beta chain) sequence with its context. The length of the CDR3 is 15 residues. Trimming removed 1 base at V and 2 bases at J, with 12 bases between. Looked up from germline, CDR1 is SGHRS and CDR2 is YFSETQ. This sample is part of a study of blood T cell repertoires in COVID-19. Turning to the study itself: Material from acute and convalescent COVID-19 was sourced from the United States, Italy and Spain. T cells, B-cell-depleted T cells, or PBMCs supplied cDNA or gDNA.

In the original processing: Quantification of nucleated cells was approximated via reference gene primer amplification. Generated by immunoSEQ multiplex PCR, the TCRdb table keeps only in-frame clones and is missing some. V and J calls and clone size follow that table, whereas D and trimming were derived from the DNA. The table has roughly 270,000 clones, roughly 85% seen once. Participants' own reports of clinical history determined their cohort assignment. The clonotype originates from a man aged 40-55 years who had been exposed to COVID-19. Sequenced sample: PBMCs or T cells enriched from blood (not recorded which). This sequence joins TRBV5-1 and TRBJ2-5; the D gene is possibly TRBD2 (5 bases). The CDR3 here is CASSLTGWEQETQYF. CDR3 bases: TGCGCCAGCAGCTTGACCGGCTGGGAGCAAGAGACCCAGTACTTC.